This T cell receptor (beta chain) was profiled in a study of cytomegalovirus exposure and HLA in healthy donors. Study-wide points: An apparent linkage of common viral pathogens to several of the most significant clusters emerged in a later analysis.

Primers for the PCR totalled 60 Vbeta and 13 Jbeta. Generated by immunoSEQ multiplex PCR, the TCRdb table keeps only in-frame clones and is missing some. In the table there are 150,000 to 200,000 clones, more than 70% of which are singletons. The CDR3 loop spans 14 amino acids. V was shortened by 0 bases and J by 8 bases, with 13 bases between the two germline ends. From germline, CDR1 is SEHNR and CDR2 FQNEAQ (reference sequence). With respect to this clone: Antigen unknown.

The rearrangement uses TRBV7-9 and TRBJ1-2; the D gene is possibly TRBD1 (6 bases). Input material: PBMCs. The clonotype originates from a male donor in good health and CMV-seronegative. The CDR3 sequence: CASSLAQGLKGYTF. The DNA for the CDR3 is TGTGCCAGCAGCTTAGCACAGGGTCTTAAAGGCTACACCTTC.